This T cell receptor (beta chain) stems from a study of cytomegalovirus exposure and HLA in healthy donors. Vbeta (60) and Jbeta (13) primers were used in the PCR. The data were produced by immunoSEQ multiplex PCR, yet TCRdb's version contains in-frame clones alone and is incomplete. The table lists about 160,000 clones, around 80% of them singletons. This clone appeared a few times. Sample: PBMCs. This receptor was taken from a man between 35 and 55 years old in good health and CMV-seropositive.

The CDR3 spells CASSLQGDTEAFF. The CDR3 nucleotides read TGCGCCAGCAGCTTACAGGGGGACACTGAAGCTTTCTTT. V is TRBV5-1 and J is TRBJ1-1; TRBD1 matches 8 bases. CDR1 SGHRS and CDR2 YFSETQ come from the germline V gene. V trimming: 2 bases; J trimming: 3 bases; junction bases outside the gene matches: 0. The CDR3 contains 13 residues.